The present TCR beta chain was sequenced within a study of blood T cell repertoires in COVID-19 (dated by TCRdb to the early 2020s). Study-wide context: The collaborator samples originated in the United States, Italy and Spain and spanned the acute and convalescent phases of COVID-19. Deeply sampled blood TCRbeta repertoires from subjects exposed to, actively infected with, or recovered from COVID-19 were included in the dataset. The prospective study material was composed of cDNA or gDNA derived from T cells, B-cell-depleted T cells, or PBMCs. The samples were drawn from two sources: the first 160 participants of the ongoing ImmuneRACE study, and some 1,300 subjects contributed by 6 global collaborators. Sample metadata almost always included a de-identified subject ID, COVID-19 status, age in years and sex. The repertoires were released in a freely available public database intended as a resource for research on the immune response to SARS-CoV-2. HLA class I and class II types, where available, came from metadata supplied by the sample provider rather than from assay-based typing. Overall study results and their limits: The quantity of clinical and demographic metadata differed by source and by participant and was supplied without curation.

A second Seattle source provided samples from volunteer blood donors who had recovered from COVID-19. Whole blood was collected in K2EDTA tubes by collaborating institutions according to the institutions' own protocols. For TCRbeta analysis, collaborators shipped samples in one of three forms: frozen whole blood, isolated PBMCs, or DNA extracted from either of those sample types. The immunoSEQ Assay, a bias-controlled multiplex PCR, was used to amplify TCRbeta CDR3 regions from genomic DNA. The original methods were these. Nucleated cell counts per sample were estimated from amplification of reference gene primers within the assay. To quantify the absolute abundance of each unique TCRbeta CDR3 rearrangement, sequence reads were collapsed and filtered. For each sample, productive Simpson clonality was calculated by taking the square root of Simpson's diversity index across productive rearrangements. Drawn from immuneACCESS, this table holds only the in-frame rearrangements with V and J called that TCRdb kept. Clones are partly lost; checked studies trace under half to an unresolved V gene and leave the rest unexplained. Clonal size and the V and J genes are those of that table, whereas D and trimming came from the DNA. Counted in this sample were approximately 250,000 clones; 86% of them appeared once. Together, the top ten hold approximately 1.5% of the sample.

About this clone itself: The target of this receptor is not known. It has no much larger one-base neighbor in the sample; base qualities were not kept.

The CDR3, cysteine through phenylalanine, is 16 amino acids long. Only the CDR3 portion is preserved as DNA: 48 bases, with reading frame beginning at the first base. Between the V and J ends, shortened by 4 bases and 1 base respectively, the junction contains 13 bases. CDR1 and CDR2, per the germline V gene, are MNHEY and SVGEGT. The chain employs TRBV6-2 or TRBV6-3 and TRBJ2-2; a weak D assignment points to TRBD2 (5 bases agree). The source of this sequence is a woman in her sixties or seventies who had recovered from COVID-19. Sequencing was carried out using peripheral blood. The DNA reads as follows: TGTGCCAGCAGTTGGGGAGAGGGTTGGAACACCGGGGAGCTGTTTTTT. It encodes CASSWGEGWNTGELFF.